Included here is one TCR beta chain sequence, with context. The assay was immunoSEQ multiplex PCR, and TCRdb's table has in-frame clones only and misses some. The repertoire includes 650,000 to 800,000 clones, 75% to 90% of them detected once, and under 0.3% sits in the top ten. The data belong to a study of blood T cell repertoires in COVID-19. Looking at the study overall: Sources were T cells, B-cell-depleted T cells, or PBMCs; the material itself was cDNA or gDNA.

Trimming removed 3 bases at V and 5 bases at J, with 13 bases between. Germline assignment: CDR1 MNHEY and CDR2 SMNVEV (reference sequence). CDR3 size: 14 residues. The receptor's source is a woman aged 18-35 years with acute or convalescent COVID-19. Sequencing was performed on peripheral blood. The chain couples TRBV27 to TRBJ1-2, with no clear D. The CDR3 DNA sequence: TGTGCCAGCAGTTTCGGACTGGCAACTTATGGCTACACCTTC. Its translation: CASSFGLATYGYTF.